The 32 T cell receptor beta chains listed next were all sequenced from one sample in a study of T cells in Graves' hyperthyroidism and ophthalmopathy. RNA transcripts provided the source from which TCR beta CDR3 regions were amplified. When the TCR CDR3 underwent first-round RT-PCR, the HTBI primer set was used. TCRdb ran MiXCR on the multiplex PCR reads and lists one entry per CDR3 protein. The sample includes about 260,000 distinct CDR3 sequences, approximately 23% seen only once; the top ten take about 60%. Sequenced: blood. The receptors shown here come from a man aged 25-45 years with Graves' ophthalmopathy.

In this sample, this clonotype turned up many times. The chain carries TRBV19 and TRBJ1-1; 7 nucleotides agree with TRBD1. Trimming at V came to 3 bases and at J to 0 bases, leaving 10 bases not matched to a gene. The CDR3 has 17 residues. CDR1 is LNHDA and CDR2 is SQIVND in the germline V gene (reference sequence). The DNA of the CDR3 is TGTGCCAGTAGTATGGGAGGCAGGGGGAATATGAACACTGAAGCTTTCTTT. Amino acids: CASSMGGRGNMNTEAFF.

This clonotype was detected ten times or more. The rearrangement joins TRBV3-1 to TRBJ2-2, with TRBD1 matching over 9 bases. Trimming took 3 bases from V and 3 from J; bases not matched to a gene: 5. Germline values: CDR1 LGHDT, CDR2 YNNKEL (reference sequence). The CDR3 spans 16 residues. CDR3 DNA sequence: TGTGCCAGCAGCCAGCCTAGGACAGGGGACACCGGGGAGCTGTTTTTT. The encoded protein is CASSQPRTGDTGELFF.

This clonotype was found many times. This rearrangement joins TRBV2 to TRBJ2-1; 14 nucleotides agree with TRBD2. Germline trimming cut 5 bases from V and 4 bases from J; bases unmatched to any gene: 13. Germline values: CDR1 SNHLY, CDR2 FYNNEI. The CDR3 has 19 amino acids. The DNA for the CDR3 is TGTGCCAGCAGTTCCTCGGGACTAGCGGGAGTCCCTAGGTACAATGAGCAGTTCTTC. It specifies CASSSSGLAGVPRYNEQFF. The full variable domain, rest sourced from reference TRBV2 and TRBJ2-1, is EPEVTQTPSHQVTQMGQEVILRCVPISNHLYFYWYRQILGQKVEFLVSFYNNEISEKSEIFDDQFSVERPDGSNFTLKIRSTKLEDSAMYFCASSSSGLAGVPRYNEQFFGPGTRLTVL.

This clonotype was counted between two and nine times. CDR3 in amino acids: CASSLEGKLNTEAFF. In DNA, the CDR3 is TGTGCCAGCAGCTTGGAAGGAAAACTAAACACTGAAGCTTTCTTT. This chain links TRBV11-3 with TRBJ1-1, with D hard to call. The CDR3 length is 15 residues. Germline V CDR1 and CDR2: SGHNT, YENEEA. With 3 bases removed from V and 2 bases from J, the gap between germline ends came to 13 bases.

The CDR3 sequence: CASSPYNRGFEAFF. In nucleotides, the CDR3 is TGTGCCAGCTCACCATATAACAGGGGCTTTGAAGCTTTCTTT. The chain is built from TRBV18 and TRBJ1-1; 7 bases agree with TRBD1. The CDR3 runs 14 residues. V lost 2 bases to trimming and J lost 7 bases; unmatched junction nucleotides: 7. Per the germline V gene, CDR1 is KGHSH and CDR2 is LQKENI.

As for this clonotype: A much larger clone differs by one base, so this may be a read error. The genes are TRBV3-1 and TRBJ1-1; D call uncertain. The germline gives CDR1 LGHDT, CDR2 YNNKEL (reference sequence). The CDR3 runs 14 residues. V was trimmed by 4 bases and J by 10 bases, leaving 19 bases between them. CDR3 loop: CASSRESRVAVAFF. CDR3 DNA sequence: TGTGCCAGCAGCCGTGAATCGAGGGTCGCTGTAGCTTTCTTT.

This clonotype is deemed medium-sized. This chain joins TRBV5-1 and TRBJ2-7; perhaps TRBD1 as D (6 bases). Germline V gives CDR1 SGHRS, CDR2 YFSETQ. V shed 0 bases and J shed 6 bases, with 10 bases lying between them. There are 13 residues in the CDR3. DNA for the CDR3: TGCGCCAGCAGCTTGGGACAGGCTCGCGAGCAGTACTTC. This gives the protein CASSLGQAREQYF.

This clonotype has a count of ten or more. This sequence joins TRBV6-1 and TRBJ1-2; 8 nucleotides match TRBD1. CDR1 and CDR2 from the germline V gene are MNHNS and SASEGT. The CDR3 has 13 residues. Trimming cost V 8 bases and J 5 bases; bases outside gene matches: 7. CDR3 sequence reads: CASAGGAAYGYTF. DNA of the CDR3: TGTGCCAGCGCAGGGGGCGCGGCTTATGGCTACACCTTC.

A few counts support this clonotype. This chain uses TRBV3-1 with TRBJ2-3; a possible D gene is TRBD2 (6 bases). Germline CDR1 LGHDT, CDR2 YNNKEL (reference sequence). With 0 bases removed from V and 6 bases from J, the gap between germline ends came to 10 bases. The CDR3 has 14 amino acids. CDR3 in amino acids: CASSQETSYDTQYF. In DNA form, the CDR3 reads TGTGCCAGCAGCCAAGAAACTAGCTACGATACGCAGTATTTT.

This clonotype has a count of ten or more. This sequence joins TRBV6-1 and TRBJ2-2; 10 bases are a match to TRBD2. Losses at the gene ends were 5 bases for V and 3 bases for J; bases not matched to a gene: 6. CDR1 and CDR2 from the germline V gene are MNHNS and SASEGT. The CDR3 runs 16 residues. The CDR3 protein is CASSPWTSGYTGELFF. The CDR3 coding sequence is TGTGCCAGCAGTCCCTGGACTAGCGGATACACCGGGGAGCTGTTTTTT.

This sequence joins TRBV20-1 and TRBJ1-1; 7 bases agree with TRBD1. The CDR3 is 12 residues long. CDR1 DFQATT and CDR2 SNEGSKA come from the germline V gene (reference sequence). V was clipped by 5 bases and J by 4 bases; unmatched bases: 4. The CDR3 is CSAPDRVTEAFF. The CDR3 DNA follows: TGCAGTGCTCCCGACAGGGTCACTGAAGCTTTCTTT.

CDR3 DNA: TGCAGCGTTGACAGGACAGGGTCCGATACGCAGTATTTT. This translates into CSVDRTGSDTQYF. The chain joins TRBV29-1 to TRBJ2-3; 8 bases are shared with TRBD1. CDR1 is SQVTM and CDR2 is ANQGSEA in the germline V gene. This CDR3 region has 13 residues. V lost 3 bases and J lost 6; bases outside the gene matches: 5.

This clonotype was observed at least ten times. J is TRBJ2-3 and V is TRBV11-3; 10 bases match TRBD1. The CDR3 consists of 17 residues. Germline V gives CDR1 SGHNT, CDR2 YENEEA. The V segment lost 1 base and the J segment 0 bases; nucleotides outside the gene matches: 4. The CDR3 reads CASSLGVDRGSTDTQYF. The CDR3 region has the DNA TGTGCCAGCAGCTTAGGGGTGGACAGGGGGAGCACAGATACGCAGTATTTT. The full variable domain, with the rest looked up from reference TRBV11-3 and TRBJ2-3, is EAGVVQSPRYKIIEKKQPVAFWCNPISGHNTLYWYLQNLGQGPELLIRYENEEAVDDSQLPKDRFSAERLKGVDSTLKIQPAELGDSAVYLCASSLGVDRGSTDTQYFGPGTRLTVL.

This clonotype was counted many times. The chain combines TRBV3-1 with TRBJ2-7, with 10 bases aligning to TRBD2. V shed 0 bases and J 6 bases; nucleotides not matched to a gene: 8. The CDR3 has 16 residues. The germline CDR1 and CDR2 sequences are LGHDT and YNNKEL (reference sequence). CDR3 nucleotide sequence: TGTGCCAGCAGCCAAGAAGGTGCTAGCGGGAGTCCCGAGCAGTACTTC. Its protein is CASSQEGASGSPEQYF.

In its sample, this clonotype was seen a few times. The chain employs TRBV11-2 and TRBJ1-6; 8 bases match TRBD1. The CDR3 length is 17 residues. The J segment lost 11 bases and the V segment lost 5 bases, leaving 17 bases of the junction unmatched. Germline V gene data show CDR1 as SGHAT and CDR2 as FQNNGV. CDR3 in DNA: TGTGCCAGCAGCCCGTGGGGCAGGGGGCGCGGTCCGCCACCCCTCCACTTT. Amino acids: CASSPWGRGRGPPPLHF. Complete variable domain (other parts from reference TRBV11-2 and TRBJ1-6): EAGVAQSPRYKIIEKRQSVAFWCNPISGHATLYWYQQILGQGPKLLIQFQNNGVVDDSQLPKDRFSAERLKGVDSTLKIQPAKLEDSAVYLCASSPWGRGRGPPPLHFGNGTRLTVT.

This clonotype was counted at least ten times. The V call is TRBV30, the J call TRBJ2-1; D remains ambiguous. V lost 0 bases, J lost 5 bases, and 8 bases lay in between. This CDR3 has 13 amino acids. Looked up from germline, CDR1 is GTSNPN and CDR2 is SVGIG (reference sequence). The CDR3 DNA sequence: TGTGCCTGGAGTGTACTTGGAGACAATGAGCAGTTCTTC. It specifies CAWSVLGDNEQFF.

This clonotype came up a few times. V and J are TRBV30 and TRBJ2-2; 11 positions agree with TRBD2. The CDR3 sequence is 15 residues long. From germline, CDR1 is GTSNPN and CDR2 SVGIG (reference sequence). Unmatched junction bases numbered 4, after V lost 2 bases and J lost 5 bases. DNA for the CDR3: TGTGCCTGGAGTAGGCTAGCGGGAGGAACCGGGGAGCTGTTTTTT. This translates into CAWSRLAGGTGELFF. The full variable domain, rest sourced from reference TRBV30 and TRBJ2-2, is SQTIHQWPATLVQPVGSPLSLECTVEGTSNPNLYWYRQAAGRGLQLLFYSVGIGQISSEVPQNLSASRPQDRQFILSSKKLLLSDSGFYLCAWSRLAGGTGELFFGEGSRLTVL.

At least ten counts were recorded for this clonotype. CDR3 sequence: CASSLVDGGSYEQYF. CDR3 coding DNA: TGTGCCAGCAGCCTAGTGGACGGGGGCTCCTACGAGCAGTACTTC. The J gene is TRBJ2-7, the V gene TRBV11-2; D is possibly TRBD2 (6 bases). The CDR3 has 15 amino acids. V lost 5 bases and J 0 bases, leaving 14 bases between the germline ends. Germline V gene lookup returns CDR1 SGHAT and CDR2 FQNNGV.

Comment on this clonotype: Since a much larger clone is just one base distant, this may be a read error. The chain employs TRBV12-3 or TRBV12-4 and TRBJ2-1, with D possibly TRBD2 on 5 matching bases. V lost 8 bases, J lost 5 bases, and 16 bases lay in between. The CDR3 covers 14 residues. CDR3 residues: CASGLRYLDNEQFF. The CDR3, as DNA: TGTGCCAGCGGACTTAGGTATTTGGACAATGAGCAGTTCTTC.

This clonotype appeared many times. CDR3 protein: CASSSATGFPGETQYF. The DNA for the CDR3 is TGTGCCAGCAGTTCCGCGACAGGATTTCCTGGCGAGACCCAGTACTTC. The rearrangement joins TRBV28 to TRBJ2-5; a weak D match, TRBD1 (6 bases). CDR3 size: 16 residues. V was clipped by 4 bases and J by 5 bases, with 20 bases between them. From germline, CDR1 is MDHEN and CDR2 SYDVKM.

This clonotype was seen a few times. The V gene is TRBV6-6, the J gene TRBJ2-5; TRBD2 might be the D (6 bases). This CDR3 region has 17 residues. V lost 1 base to trimming and J lost 4 bases, with 19 bases between them. Germline V gives CDR1 MNHNY, CDR2 SVGAGI (reference sequence). CDR3 protein: CASSYYGGTGTRETQYF. DNA of the CDR3: TGTGCCAGCAGTTACTACGGAGGGACCGGGACTCGAGAGACCCAGTACTTC.

The CDR3 DNA is TGTGCCAGCAGTTTGCGGGGGGTTCGGGACACCCCCTACAATGAGCAGTTCTTC. Translating gives CASSLRGVRDTPYNEQFF. This sequence joins TRBV27 and TRBJ2-1; the match to TRBD2 covers 8 bases. The CDR3 consists of 18 residues. Germline V gives CDR1 MNHEY, CDR2 SMNVEV (reference sequence). With V trimmed by 3 bases and J by 2 bases, 12 bases remained unmatched.

The chain recombines TRBV27 with TRBJ2-1; 7 bases line up with TRBD2. The CDR3 contains 15 residues. Looked up from germline, CDR1 is MNHEY and CDR2 is SMNVEV (reference sequence). V shed 2 bases and J 6 bases; nucleotides not matched to a gene: 7. The CDR3 coding sequence is TGTGCCAGCAGTTTAGCGGGAGTACTCGTCAATGAGCAGTTCTTC. Protein: CASSLAGVLVNEQFF.

The rearrangement links TRBV6-1 to TRBJ1-5; D remains ambiguous. The CDR3 sequence is 14 residues long. Trimming pared 0 bases from V and 9 bases from J, leaving 12 bases between. Germline V gene lookup returns CDR1 MNHNS and CDR2 SASEGT. The DNA for the CDR3 is TGTGCCAGCAGTGAAGCCTTCATTTTGGGGCCCCAGCATTTT. This encodes CASSEAFILGPQHF.

This clonotype was counted only a few times. The J gene is TRBJ2-1, the V gene TRBV30, with TRBD1 matching over 7 bases. CDR1 and CDR2 (germline): GTSNPN, SVGIG (reference sequence). There are 13 residues in the CDR3. Germline trimming cut 5 bases from V and 9 bases from J; bases unmatched to any gene: 10. The CDR3 nucleotides read TGTGCCTGGGACAGGGTCTCCCGAGGTGAGCAGTTCTTC. It is translated as CAWDRVSRGEQFF.

This clonotype came up a few times. The rearrangement joins TRBV20-1 to TRBJ1-2; TRBD1 might be the D (6 bases). CDR1 and CDR2 (germline): DFQATT, SNEGSKA (reference sequence). The CDR3 covers 14 residues. The germline V and J ends were trimmed by 0 bases and 8 bases, with 16 bases remaining between them. The CDR3 loop is CSARDPGGLSGYTF. The DNA for the CDR3 is TGCAGTGCTAGAGATCCTGGGGGGCTGAGCGGCTACACCTTC.

This clonotype was found many times. The chain links TRBV18 to TRBJ1-1; the D is unclear. The CDR3 consists of 13 residues. Germline loops: CDR1 KGHSH, CDR2 LQKENI. V was trimmed by 6 bases and J by 7 bases, leaving 15 bases between them. CDR3 nucleotide sequence: TGTGCCAGCTCTCTGGCGGGAGGCGGTGAAGCTTTCTTT. It translates to CASSLAGGGEAFF.

With respect to this clonotype: The junction differs from germline at one of its ends, possibly a read error. The rearrangement joins TRBV7-3 to TRBJ2-5; the match to TRBD1 covers 9 bases. Per the germline V gene, CDR1 is SGHTA and CDR2 is FQGTGA. The length of the CDR3 is 16 residues. CDR3 region: CASSITGGAGSATQYF. DNA for the CDR3: TGTGCCAGCAGCATAACAGGGGGCGCGGGGTCAGCGACCCAGTACTTC.

This clonotype was seen a few times. The chain has TRBV7-9 and TRBJ1-2; 8 bases agree with TRBD1. CDR1 and CDR2 (germline): SEHNR, FQNEAQ (reference sequence). The J segment lost 6 bases and the V segment lost 0 bases, leaving 3 bases of the junction unmatched. The CDR3 sequence is 14 residues long. CDR3 coding DNA: TGTGCCAGCAGCTTAGCCTGGACAGGGAATGGCTACACCTTC. Its protein product is CASSLAWTGNGYTF.

The chain is built from TRBV13 and TRBJ2-5; D is ambiguous. Germline-derived CDR1 and CDR2 are PRHDT and FYEKMQ (reference sequence). The length of the CDR3 is 14 residues. Trimming cost V 1 base and J 2 bases, with 8 bases left between them. The CDR3 sequence is CASSLEGRQETQYF. Written as DNA, the CDR3 is TGTGCCAGCAGCTTAGAGGGAAGACAAGAGACCCAGTACTTC. Full variable domain (missing parts from reference TRBV13 and TRBJ2-5): AAGVIQSPRHLIKEKRETATLKCYPIPRHDTVYWYQQGPGQDPQFLISFYEKMQSDKGSIPDRFSAQQFSDYHSELNMSSLELGDSALYFCASSLEGRQETQYFGPGTRLLVL.

The V call is TRBV2, the J call TRBJ1-1; no definite D call. V dropped 2 bases and J dropped 1 base, with 8 bases sitting between them. Germline V lookup: CDR1 SNHLY, CDR2 FYNNEI. This CDR3 is built from 14 residues. The CDR3 sequence: CASSELQRNTEAFF. The DNA of the CDR3 is TGTGCCAGCAGTGAACTACAGAGGAACACTGAAGCTTTCTTT.

This clonotype was recorded at least ten times. The chain carries TRBV11-3 and TRBJ2-1; D perhaps matches TRBD1 (6 bases). The CDR3 sequence is 16 residues long. Germline loops: CDR1 SGHNT, CDR2 YENEEA. V was clipped by 4 bases and J by 0 bases, with 13 bases between them. The CDR3 here is CASSSQGQSSYNEQFF. The CDR3 DNA sequence: TGTGCCAGCAGCTCCCAGGGACAAAGCTCCTACAATGAGCAGTTCTTC.